The clone carrying this T cell receptor (beta chain) was observed at least ten times. Its antigen remains unknown. These data belong to a study of spatial heterogeneity in lung cancer. Every cDNA TCR molecule received its own unique molecular identifier. MiXCR, run by TCRdb on the 5' RACE reads, gives a single entry per CDR3 protein. This sample has about 16,000 distinct CDR3 sequences, with about 6% found just once. Broader study findings: In blood, ubiquitous expanded tumor TCRs appeared more at resection than follow-up.

Trimming took 5 bases from V and 8 from J; bases not matched to a gene: 9. Germline loops: CDR1 SGHAT, CDR2 FQNNGV. The CDR3 contains 16 residues. Indicated time point: blood at routine non-recurrence follow-up after resection. No cell sorting; template was whole RNA from tumor, lung tissue or PBMC. The J gene is TRBJ2-1, the V gene TRBV11-2; 13 bases are a match to TRBD2. This TCR was sampled from a male donor with early-stage non-small cell lung cancer. The material sequenced was PBMCs, taken at follow-up. The CDR3 nucleotides are TGTGCCAGCAGCACTCTCGGACTAGCGGGAGTGGATGAGCAGTTCTTC. Its translation is CASSTLGLAGVDEQFF.